This T cell receptor beta chain was recorded in a study of blood T cell repertoires in COVID-19. Study-level information: The samples span acute and convalescent COVID-19 from the United States, Italy and Spain.

This CDR3 has 14 residues. J was trimmed by 5 bases and V by 4 bases; bases with no gene match: 7. Germline CDR1 and CDR2: SGHRS and YFSETQ. This clone was seen just once. Only in-frame clones appear in the TCRdb table, and some are missing; sequencing was by immunoSEQ multiplex PCR. The repertoire holds roughly 250,000 clones, with 85% to 90% as singletons. This chain links TRBV5-1 with TRBJ1-1; 8 bases agree with TRBD1. This receptor was obtained from a woman aged 40 to 55 with acute or convalescent COVID-19. Sequencing was carried out using peripheral blood. Here the CDR3 reads CASSPRTGRTEAFF. DNA for the CDR3: TGCGCCAGCAGCCCACGGACAGGGAGGACTGAAGCTTTCTTT.